This T cell receptor beta chain was captured by sequencing in a study of early T cells in non-severe SARS-CoV-2 infection. TCRdb recomputed calls from the 5' RACE reads with MiXCR, one row per CDR3 protein. This sample carries fewer than 30,000 distinct CDR3 sequences, 5.1% of them seen once, and the ten largest clones take more than 3.5%. This clonotype has ten or more counts. The specimen sequenced was whole blood. This receptor was obtained from an adult who was a healthcare worker with PCR-confirmed SARS-CoV-2 infection or an uninfected control (not recorded which).

CDR3 in amino acids: CAISPGDRHEQYF. DNA of the CDR3: TGTGCCATCAGCCCAGGGGACAGACACGAGCAGTACTTC. The V and J genes are TRBV10-3 and TRBJ2-7; 7 nucleotides agree with TRBD1. Germline V gene data show CDR1 as ENHRY and CDR2 as SYGVKD. V shed 6 bases and J 5 bases; nucleotides not matched to a gene: 7. This CDR3 is 13 amino acids long.